This TCR beta chain was sequenced during a study of cytomegalovirus exposure and HLA in healthy donors. With 5 bases clipped from V and 0 bases from J, the junction kept 5 bases outside the gene matches. This CDR3 region has 15 residues. Per germline, CDR1 MNHEY and CDR2 SVGAGI. About this clone itself: Its target is unknown.

Findings of the study overall: Several top significant clusters appeared, in a later analysis, to be linked to common viral pathogens.

The PCR made use of 60 Vbeta and 13 Jbeta primers. Per the study methods: Roughly 11 million shared chains were among 80 million or so unique TCR beta chains counted in a later analysis. The repertoire was sequenced with immunoSEQ multiplex PCR; TCRdb's copy has only in-frame clones and lacks some. The V and J calls and clone size are taken from that table; D and trimming were inferred from the DNA. The data contain some 190,000 clones, about 9% of them singletons. This TCR came from a woman aged 25-40 years in good health and CMV-seropositive. Sequencing was done on a sample of PBMCs. The V call is TRBV6-5, the J call TRBJ2-7; TRBD1 matches 9 bases. The CDR3 is CASSTGGGSSYEQYF. The CDR3 DNA sequence: TGTGCCAGCAGTACAGGGGGCGGGAGCTCCTACGAGCAGTACTTC.